These 21 T cell receptor beta chains were sequenced from one sample in a study of T cells in Graves' hyperthyroidism and ophthalmopathy. What was amplified from RNA transcripts were TCR beta CDR3 regions. HTBI primers were the set used in a first-round RT-PCR of the TCR CDR3. TCRdb called the multiplex PCR reads again in MiXCR, with one record for every CDR3 protein. The sample has around 500,000 distinct CDR3 sequences, about 15% seen once; the top ten hold 25% to 30%. Sequencing used blood. The receptors were gathered from a woman aged 30 to 39 with Graves' ophthalmopathy.

This clonotype was counted ten times or more. The gene calls are TRBV12-3 or TRBV12-4 and TRBJ1-2; D is uncertain. The CDR3 has 14 residues. V shed 6 bases and J shed 8 bases, with 19 bases lying between them. The CDR3 region has the DNA TGTGCCAGCAGCCGAACGACTGCCCGGGAAGGCTACACCTTC. Translated, it gives CASSRTTAREGYTF.

This clonotype was seen only once. This may be a read error: a much more frequent sequence differs by one nucleotide. The V gene is TRBV7-3, the J gene TRBJ2-3; 11 nucleotides line up with TRBD2. Looked up from germline, CDR1 is SGHTA and CDR2 is FQGTGA. The CDR3 consists of 16 residues. CDR3 sequence (DNA): TGTGCCAGCAGCTTACTAGCGGGAGGTTCCCCAGATACGCAGTGTTTT. Translating it yields CASSLLAGGSPDTQCF. The complete variable domain, with remaining parts taken from reference TRBV7-3 and TRBJ2-3, reads GAGVSQTPSNKVTEKGKYVELRCDPISGHTALYWYRQSLGQGPEFLIYFQGTGAADDSGLPNDRFFAVRPEGSVSTLKIQRTERGDSAVYLCASSLLAGGSPDTQCFGPGTRLTVL.

This rearrangement joins TRBV20-1 to TRBJ2-7, with unresolved D. Germline CDR1 and CDR2: DFQATT and SNEGSKA (reference sequence). Trimming removed 5 bases from V and 1 base from J, with 6 bases in between. The CDR3 spans 11 residues. The DNA of the CDR3 is TGCAGTGCTGGGATATCCTACGAGCAGTACTTC. It encodes CSAGISYEQYF.

This clonotype was seen many times. The rearrangement uses TRBV20-1 and TRBJ2-1; TRBD2 aligns across 11 bases. The CDR3 consists of 15 residues. V dropped 5 bases and J dropped 4; count of bases not matched to a gene: 7. Germline values: CDR1 DFQATT, CDR2 SNEGSKA (reference sequence). The CDR3 coding sequence is TGCAGTGCTGTAGGACTAGCGGGCGGATACAATGAGCAGTTCTTC. It translates to CSAVGLAGGYNEQFF.

In this sample, this clonotype turned up a few times. J is TRBJ2-3 and V is TRBV6-1; the match to TRBD2 covers 8 bases. V shed 8 bases, J shed 4 bases, and the junction held 8 bases outside the gene matches. This CDR3 is 14 amino acids long. Germline values: CDR1 MNHNS, CDR2 SASEGT. CDR3 coding DNA: TGTGCCAGCGGCCGTAGCGGGAATGCAGATACGCAGTATTTT. It translates to CASGRSGNADTQYF.

The J gene is TRBJ2-1, the V gene TRBV20-1, with 14 bases fitting TRBD2. The CDR3 loop spans 15 amino acids. Trimming cost V 6 bases and J 7 bases; bases outside gene matches: 8. The germline gives CDR1 DFQATT, CDR2 SNEGSKA (reference sequence). Here the CDR3 DNA reads TGCAGTGCGGAACCCGGGACTAGCGGGAGAAATGAGCAGTTCTTC. Translated, it gives CSAEPGTSGRNEQFF.

With regard to this clonotype: A much larger clone differs from this one at a single base, so this may be a read error. The V and J genes are TRBV12-3 or TRBV12-4 and TRBJ1-1; D unclear. CDR3 length: 11 residues. The V end was cut by 2 bases, the J end by 11 bases, with 9 bases between. CDR3 residues: CASSLQIDAFF. CDR3 in DNA: TGTGCCAGCAGTTTACAGATTGATGCTTTCTTT.

This clonotype came up many times. The V gene is TRBV29-1, the J gene TRBJ2-1, with D unclear. This CDR3 spans 12 amino acids. Germline values: CDR1 SQVTM, CDR2 ANQGSEA. Deletions cut 3 bases from V and 5 bases from J, with 8 bases between. The CDR3 reads CSVDPADNEQFF. CDR3 coding DNA: TGCAGCGTTGATCCCGCGGACAATGAGCAGTTCTTC.

The rearrangement links TRBV14 to TRBJ2-7, with unresolved D. Trimming took 4 bases from V and 3 from J, leaving 19 bases between them. The CDR3 runs to 16 residues. Germline values: CDR1 SGHDN, CDR2 FVKESK. The CDR3 reads CASSPLGQSSYYEQYF. In DNA, the CDR3 is TGTGCCAGCAGCCCCCTAGGCCAGTCTTCTTACTACGAGCAGTACTTC. Complete variable domain (other parts from reference TRBV14 and TRBJ2-7): EAGVTQFPSHSVIEKGQTVTLRCDPISGHDNLYWYRRVMGKEIKFLLHFVKESKQDESGMPNNRFLAERTGGTYSTLKVQPAELEDSGVYFCASSPLGQSSYYEQYFGPGTRLTVT.

The CDR3 nucleotides are TGTGCCATCATGGCCTTCCTAGACAGGGAAGATACGCAGTATTTT. Amino acids: CAIMAFLDREDTQYF. The V call is TRBV10-3, the J call TRBJ2-3; 7 bases are shared with TRBD1. CDR1 is ENHRY and CDR2 is SYGVKD in the germline V gene. With 7 bases clipped from V and 5 bases from J, the junction kept 12 bases outside the gene matches. CDR3 size: 15 residues.

J is TRBJ1-2 and V is TRBV19; 10 positions match TRBD1. Germline V gene sequence: CDR1 LNHDA, CDR2 SQIVND (reference sequence). There are 14 residues in the CDR3. The ends lost 7 bases at V and 4 bases at J; junction bases unmatched: 6. The CDR3 DNA is TGTGCCAGTATCCGGACAGGGGGGAGCTATGGCTACACCTTC. Amino acids: CASIRTGGSYGYTF. Drawing the rest from reference TRBV19 and TRBJ1-2, the complete variable domain is DGGITQSPKYLFRKEGQNVTLSCEQNLNHDAMYWYRQDPGQGLRLIYYSQIVNDFQKGDIAEGYSVSREKKESFPLTVTSAQKNPTAFYLCASIRTGGSYGYTFGSGTRLTVV.

This clonotype was picked up many times. This chain uses TRBV6-2 or TRBV6-3 with TRBJ2-7, with TRBD2 matching 11 bases. This CDR3 comprises 20 residues. Germline CDR1 MNHEY, CDR2 SVGEGT. V lost 5 bases, J lost 3 bases, and 21 bases stayed unmatched. The CDR3 here is CASSRPTDLAGGHGFYEQYF. The CDR3 DNA is TGTGCCAGCAGTCGCCCGACAGACCTAGCGGGAGGCCATGGGTTCTACGAGCAGTACTTC.

This clonotype has more than one count but fewer than ten. The genes are TRBV28 and TRBJ1-6, with 9 positions matching TRBD1. This CDR3 spans 15 amino acids. V lost 4 bases to trimming and J lost 10 bases; unmatched junction nucleotides: 8. Germline loops: CDR1 MDHEN, CDR2 SYDVKM. CDR3 in DNA: TGTGCCAGCAGTTCTACCGGGACAGGGAACTCACCCCTCCACTTT. Residues: CASSSTGTGNSPLHF.

This clonotype was seen only a few times. This chain joins TRBV6-1 and TRBJ2-1, with 10 bases lining up with TRBD2. This CDR3 comprises 17 residues. In germline, CDR1 is MNHNS, CDR2 SASEGT. Germline trimming cut 7 bases from V and 0 bases from J; bases unmatched to any gene: 9. The CDR3: CASTPEVAGGSYNEQFF. The CDR3 nucleotides read TGTGCCAGCACCCCAGAGGTAGCGGGAGGCTCCTACAATGAGCAGTTCTTC.

This clonotype was found a few times. The chain couples TRBV7-3 to TRBJ2-2; D is undetermined. Germline V gene lookup returns CDR1 SGHTA and CDR2 FQGTGA. The CDR3 covers 17 residues. Trimming took 5 bases from V and 4 from J, leaving 20 bases between them. The CDR3: CASSREPASLVTGELFF. The CDR3 nucleotides are TGTGCCAGCAGCAGAGAGCCCGCTAGTTTGGTCACCGGGGAGCTGTTTTTT.

The table lists this clonotype with many counts. The gene calls are TRBV7-2 and TRBJ2-3; D is unresolved. The CDR3 has 14 residues. V was clipped by 1 base and J by 4 bases, with 9 bases between them. CDR1 is SGHTA and CDR2 is FQGNSA in the germline V gene. In DNA form, the CDR3 reads TGTGCCAGCAGCTTAGGACCGGCGGCAGATACGCAGTATTTT. Its translation is CASSLGPAADTQYF.

The chain has TRBV2 and TRBJ2-7; D tentatively fits TRBD1 or TRBD2 (5 bases each). The CDR3 totals 13 residues. V lost 4 bases to trimming and J lost 5 bases, with 12 bases between them. Germline V CDR1 and CDR2: SNHLY, FYNNEI. The CDR3 protein is CASSGGELDEQYF. For the CDR3, the DNA is TGTGCCAGCAGTGGAGGGGAGCTAGACGAGCAGTACTTC.

This clonotype was seen more than once but under ten times. This chain connects TRBV5-1 to TRBJ1-3; D ambiguous. Trimming took off 0 bases at V and 3 bases at J, with 4 bases between the two ends. This CDR3 has 13 amino acids. Germline V gene lookup returns CDR1 SGHRS and CDR2 YFSETQ. The CDR3 loop is CASSLEVGNTIYF. The CDR3, as DNA: TGCGCCAGCAGCTTGGAAGTTGGAAACACCATATATTTT.

Points on this clonotype: A much larger clone differs by one base, so this may be a read error. The rearrangement uses TRBV7-9 and TRBJ2-7; 7 bases are a match to TRBD1. The CDR3 extends over 17 amino acids. CDR1 is SEHNR, CDR2 FQNEAQ, per germline (reference sequence). The junction had 12 bases not matched to a gene; V was cut back by 1 base and J by 3 bases. CDR3 region: CASSLDGTVPFSYEQYF. Written as DNA, the CDR3 is TGTGCCAGCAGCTTAGACGGGACAGTTCCTTTTAGCTACGAGCAGTACTTC.

The chain is built from TRBV20-1 and TRBJ2-3; D uncertain. The CDR3 runs to 13 residues. Trimming took off 0 bases at V and 5 bases at J, with 9 bases between the two ends. Per germline, CDR1 DFQATT and CDR2 SNEGSKA (reference sequence). The chain's CDR3 is CSARDSSRDTQYF. CDR3 coding DNA: TGCAGTGCTAGAGACTCGAGTCGAGATACGCAGTATTTT.

The V and J genes are TRBV6-1 and TRBJ2-2; 10 bases fit TRBD2. The CDR3 covers 15 residues. V dropped 2 bases and J dropped 6; count of bases not matched to a gene: 3. The germline CDR1 and CDR2 sequences are MNHNS and SASEGT. The CDR3 DNA follows: TGTGCCAGCAGTGAACTAGCGGGAGTGGCCGGGGAGCTGTTTTTT. Protein: CASSELAGVAGELFF.